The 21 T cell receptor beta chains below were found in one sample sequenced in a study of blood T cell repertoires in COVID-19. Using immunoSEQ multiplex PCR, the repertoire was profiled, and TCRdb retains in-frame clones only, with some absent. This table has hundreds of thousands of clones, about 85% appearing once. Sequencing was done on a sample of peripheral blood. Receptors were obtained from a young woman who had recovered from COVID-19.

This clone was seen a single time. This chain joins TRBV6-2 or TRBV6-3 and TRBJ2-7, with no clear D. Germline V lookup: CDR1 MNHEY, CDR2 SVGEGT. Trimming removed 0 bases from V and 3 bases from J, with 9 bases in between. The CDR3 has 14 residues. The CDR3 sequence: CASSYSEFFYEQYF. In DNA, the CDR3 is TGTGCCAGCAGTTACTCCGAGTTTTTCTACGAGCAGTACTTC.

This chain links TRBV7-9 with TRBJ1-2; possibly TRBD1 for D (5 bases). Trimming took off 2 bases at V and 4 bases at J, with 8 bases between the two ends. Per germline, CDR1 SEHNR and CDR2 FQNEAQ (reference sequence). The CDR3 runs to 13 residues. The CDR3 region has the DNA TGTGCCAGCAGCTTAAACGGGGGCTATGGCTACACCTTC. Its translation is CASSLNGGYGYTF.

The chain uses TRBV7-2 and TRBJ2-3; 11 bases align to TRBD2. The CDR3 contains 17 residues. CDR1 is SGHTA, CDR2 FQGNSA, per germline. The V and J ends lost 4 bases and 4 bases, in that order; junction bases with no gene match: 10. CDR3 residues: CASSWRGIAGGADTQYF. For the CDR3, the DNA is TGTGCCAGCAGCTGGCGGGGGATAGCGGGAGGGGCAGATACGCAGTATTTT. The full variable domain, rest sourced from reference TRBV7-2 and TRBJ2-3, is GAGVSQSPSNKVTEKGKDVELRCDPISGHTALYWYRQSLGQGLEFLIYFQGNSAPDKSGLPSDRFSAERTGGSVSTLTIQRTQQEDSAVYLCASSWRGIAGGADTQYFGPGTRLTVL.

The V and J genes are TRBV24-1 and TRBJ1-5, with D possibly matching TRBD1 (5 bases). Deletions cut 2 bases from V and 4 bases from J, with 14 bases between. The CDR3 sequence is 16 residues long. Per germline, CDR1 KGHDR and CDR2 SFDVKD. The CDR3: CATSDYMGLLNQPQHF. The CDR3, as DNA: TGTGCCACCAGTGATTATATGGGACTGCTGAATCAGCCCCAGCATTTT.

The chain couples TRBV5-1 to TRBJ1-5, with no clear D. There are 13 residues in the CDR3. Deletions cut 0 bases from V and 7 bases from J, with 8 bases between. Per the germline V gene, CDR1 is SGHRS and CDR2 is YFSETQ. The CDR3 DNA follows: TGCGCCAGCAGCTTGGATCTGGGCCAGCCCCAGCATTTT. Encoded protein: CASSLDLGQPQHF.

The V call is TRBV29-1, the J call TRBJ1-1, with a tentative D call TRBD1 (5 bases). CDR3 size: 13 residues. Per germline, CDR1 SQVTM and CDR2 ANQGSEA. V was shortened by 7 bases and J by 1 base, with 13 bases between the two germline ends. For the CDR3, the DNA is TGCAGCGCCTGGGGCGGCGAGAACACTGAAGCTTTCTTT. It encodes CSAWGGENTEAFF.

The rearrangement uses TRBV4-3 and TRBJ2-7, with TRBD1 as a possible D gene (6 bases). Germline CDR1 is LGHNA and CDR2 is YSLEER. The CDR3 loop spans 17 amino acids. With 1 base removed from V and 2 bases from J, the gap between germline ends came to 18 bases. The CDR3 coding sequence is TGCGCCAGCAGCCAAGCAAATTTGGGGGCGCGAACCTACGAGCAGTACTTC. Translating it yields CASSQANLGARTYEQYF.

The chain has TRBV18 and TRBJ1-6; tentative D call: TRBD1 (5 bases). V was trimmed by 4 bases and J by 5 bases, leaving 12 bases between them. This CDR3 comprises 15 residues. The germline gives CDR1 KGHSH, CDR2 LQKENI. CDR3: CASSQLGQNNSPLHF. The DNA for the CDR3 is TGTGCCAGCTCACAATTGGGGCAGAATAATTCACCCCTCCACTTT.

CDR3 sequence (DNA): TGTGCCAGCAGTTATTCGGACATCACCGGGGAGCTGTTTTTT. Its translation is CASSYSDITGELFF. The V call is TRBV6-2 or TRBV6-3, the J call TRBJ2-2; D may be TRBD1 (5 bases). V was cut by 3 bases and J by 4 bases, with 9 bases left in between. CDR3 length equals 14 residues. Germline-derived CDR1 and CDR2 are MNHEY and SVGEGT.

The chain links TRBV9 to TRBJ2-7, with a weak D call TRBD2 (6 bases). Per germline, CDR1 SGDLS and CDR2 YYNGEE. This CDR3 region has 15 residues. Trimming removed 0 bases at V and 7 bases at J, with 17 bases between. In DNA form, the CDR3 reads TGTGCCAGCAGCGTAGATTCGGGAGTGGAGTGGGAGCAGTACTTC. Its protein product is CASSVDSGVEWEQYF.

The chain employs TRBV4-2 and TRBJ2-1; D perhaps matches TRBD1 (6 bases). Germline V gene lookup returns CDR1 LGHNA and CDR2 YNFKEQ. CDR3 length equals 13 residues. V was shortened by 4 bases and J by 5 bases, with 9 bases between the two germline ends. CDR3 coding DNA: TGTGCCAGCAGCCTAAACAGGGACAATGAGCAGTTCTTC. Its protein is CASSLNRDNEQFF.

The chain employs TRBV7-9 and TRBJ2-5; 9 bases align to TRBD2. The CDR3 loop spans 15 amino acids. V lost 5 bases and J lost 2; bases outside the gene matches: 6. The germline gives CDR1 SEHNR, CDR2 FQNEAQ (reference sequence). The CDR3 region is CASSPPRGGQETQYF. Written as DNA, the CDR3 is TGTGCCAGCAGCCCACCGCGGGGGGGACAAGAGACCCAGTACTTC.

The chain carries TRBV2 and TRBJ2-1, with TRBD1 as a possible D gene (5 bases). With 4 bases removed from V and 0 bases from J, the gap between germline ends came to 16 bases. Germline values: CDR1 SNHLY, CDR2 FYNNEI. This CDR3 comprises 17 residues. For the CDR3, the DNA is TGTGCCAGCAGTGTGCTTACAGACAGTAGCTCCTACAATGAGCAGTTCTTC. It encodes CASSVLTDSSSYNEQFF.

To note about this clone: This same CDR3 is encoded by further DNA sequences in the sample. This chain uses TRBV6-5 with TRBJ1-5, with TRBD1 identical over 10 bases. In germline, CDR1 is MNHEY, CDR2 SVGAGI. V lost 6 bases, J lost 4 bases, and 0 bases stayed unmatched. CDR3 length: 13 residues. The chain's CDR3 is CASRGQGNQPQHF. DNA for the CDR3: TGTGCCAGCAGGGGACAGGGGAATCAGCCCCAGCATTTT.

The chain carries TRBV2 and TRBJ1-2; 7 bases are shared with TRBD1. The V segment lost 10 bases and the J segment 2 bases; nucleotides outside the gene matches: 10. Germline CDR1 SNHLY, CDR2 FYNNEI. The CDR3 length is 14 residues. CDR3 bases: TGTGCCACCAAAGACAGGGACCGCAACTATGGCTACACCTTC. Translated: CATKDRDRNYGYTF.

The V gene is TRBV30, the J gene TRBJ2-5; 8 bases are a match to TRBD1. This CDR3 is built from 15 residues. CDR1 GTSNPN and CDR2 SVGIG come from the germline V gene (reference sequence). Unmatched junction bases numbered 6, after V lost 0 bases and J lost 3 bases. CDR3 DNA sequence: TGTGCCTGGAGTGTTGGGACAGGTCAAGAAGAGACCCAGTACTTC. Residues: CAWSVGTGQEETQYF.

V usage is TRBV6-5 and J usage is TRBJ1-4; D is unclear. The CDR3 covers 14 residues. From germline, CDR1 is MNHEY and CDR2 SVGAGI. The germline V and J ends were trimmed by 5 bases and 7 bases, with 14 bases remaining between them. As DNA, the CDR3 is TGTGCCAGCAGTAAGACGAGCGTACGTGAAAAACTGTTTTTT. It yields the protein CASSKTSVREKLFF.

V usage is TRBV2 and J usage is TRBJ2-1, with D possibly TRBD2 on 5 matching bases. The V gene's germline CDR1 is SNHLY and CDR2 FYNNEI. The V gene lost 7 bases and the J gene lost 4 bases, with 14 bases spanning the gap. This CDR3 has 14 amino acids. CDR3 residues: CASTISGTYNEQFF. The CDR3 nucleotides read TGTGCCAGCACCATCTCGGGAACGTACAATGAGCAGTTCTTC.

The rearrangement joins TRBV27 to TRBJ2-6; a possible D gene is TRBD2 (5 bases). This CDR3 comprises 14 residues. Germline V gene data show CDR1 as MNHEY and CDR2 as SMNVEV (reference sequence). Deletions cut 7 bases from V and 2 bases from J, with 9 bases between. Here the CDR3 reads CASMLRAGANVLTF. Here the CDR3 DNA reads TGTGCCAGCATGTTGAGGGCTGGGGCCAACGTCCTGACTTTC.

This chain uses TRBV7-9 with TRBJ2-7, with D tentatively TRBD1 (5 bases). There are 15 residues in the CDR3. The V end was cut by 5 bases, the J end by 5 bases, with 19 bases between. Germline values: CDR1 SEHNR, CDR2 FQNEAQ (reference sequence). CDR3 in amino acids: CASSPSGQGKHEQYF. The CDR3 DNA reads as TGTGCCAGCAGCCCCTCTGGGCAGGGCAAACACGAGCAGTACTTC.

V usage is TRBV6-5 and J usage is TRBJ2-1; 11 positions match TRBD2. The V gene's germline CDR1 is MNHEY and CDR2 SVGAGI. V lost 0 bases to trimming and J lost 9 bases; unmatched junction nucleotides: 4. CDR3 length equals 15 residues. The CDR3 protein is CASSYSLAGGGEQFF. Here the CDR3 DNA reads TGTGCCAGCAGTTACTCCTTAGCGGGAGGGGGTGAGCAGTTCTTC.